The 18 T cell receptor beta chains reported below all come from one sample, sequenced in a study of metastatic and nonmetastatic thyroid tumors (dated by TCRdb to the early 2020s). Library method: PCR. Sequencing instrument: Illumina HiSeq 4000. TCRdb trimmed the raw reads at Q25, called clones with MiXCR and kept productive beta chains. For this sample the table gives about 39,000 clones, of which 18% were detected only once. Jointly, the top ten make up about an eighth of the sample. None of the patients had been given any treatment before thyroid surgery. The sequencing input was tumor tissue. The receptors were sampled from a female donor with papillary thyroid cancer or a benign thyroid nodule (not recorded which). Some clones in this sample may be carry-over from other donors' samples.

To note about this clone: A read error may explain this, as a much larger clone is one base away. The V call is TRBV5-1, the J call TRBJ1-1, with a possible D match to TRBD1 (6 bases). Germline lookup yields CDR1 SGHRS and CDR2 YFSETQ. The CDR3 loop spans 14 amino acids. Trimming took 1 base from V and 13 from J, leaving 20 bases between them. The DNA for the CDR3 is TGCGCCAGCAGCTTGCCGGCAGGGACACAGAGGGGTTTCTTT. Translating gives CASSLPAGTQRGFF.

This clone was observed at least ten times. V gene TRBV3-1 combines with J gene TRBJ1-2, with D hard to call. The CDR3 consists of 14 residues. The V and J ends lost 3 bases and 8 bases respectively, with 16 bases between them. Germline lookup yields CDR1 LGHDT and CDR2 YNNKEL (reference sequence). The CDR3 protein is CASSQNEAFRGYTF. CDR3 nucleotides: TGTGCCAGCAGCCAGAATGAGGCGTTTCGAGGCTACACCTTC.

In its sample, this clone was seen many times. This chain uses TRBV6-1 with TRBJ2-7; possibly TRBD2 for D (6 bases). The CDR3 covers 13 residues. V lost 6 bases and J 2 bases, leaving 11 bases between the germline ends. CDR1 and CDR2 from the germline V gene are MNHNS and SASEGT. The CDR3 here is CASRRPGAYEQYF. The CDR3 coding sequence is TGTGCCAGCAGGCGACCGGGAGCCTACGAGCAGTACTTC.

Many counts were recorded for this clone. The CDR3 sequence is CASSYNRGGGYGYTF. CDR3 DNA: TGTGCCAGCAGTTACAACCGGGGAGGAGGCTATGGCTACACCTTC. The rearrangement joins TRBV6-5 to TRBJ1-2; D gene ambiguous. The V end was cut by 2 bases, the J end by 4 bases, with 14 bases between. CDR3 length: 15 amino acids. The V gene's germline CDR1 is MNHEY and CDR2 SVGAGI.

This clone was found many times. The chain uses TRBV20-1 and TRBJ2-7; D is ambiguous. V lost 6 bases and J 2 bases, leaving 14 bases between the germline ends. This CDR3 region has 13 residues. The germline V gene has CDR1 DFQATT and CDR2 SNEGSKA (reference sequence). The CDR3 spells CSAPGSQTYEQYF. CDR3 coding DNA: TGCAGTGCCCCCGGTTCGCAAACCTACGAGCAGTACTTC.

This clone was counted many times. With a much larger clone just one base away, this may be a read error. The same CDR3 arises from other DNA sequences in this sample as well. The rearrangement links TRBV7-2 to TRBJ2-7; D is possibly TRBD2 (5 bases). CDR1 SGHTA and CDR2 FQGNSA come from the germline V gene. V lost 1 base, J lost 6 bases, and 13 bases lay in between. The CDR3 runs 14 residues. CDR3 coding DNA: TGTGCCAGCAGCTTAGACACGGGGTCGGTCGAGCAGTACTTC. It specifies CASSLDTGSVEQYF.

This clone was seen more than once but under ten times. The V and J genes are TRBV19 and TRBJ2-2; 7 bases agree with TRBD2. With V trimmed by 3 bases and J by 5 bases, 18 bases remained unmatched. The CDR3 extends over 19 amino acids. The germline CDR1 and CDR2 sequences are LNHDA and SQIVND (reference sequence). The CDR3 loop reads CASSIPPSGVYRKTGELFF. CDR3 sequence (DNA): TGTGCCAGTAGTATCCCCCCCAGCGGGGTGTATCGAAAAACCGGGGAGCTGTTTTTT.

In this sample, this clone turned up many times. The J gene is TRBJ1-1, the V gene TRBV5-6; D remains unclear. CDR3 size: 15 residues. Per germline, CDR1 SGHDT and CDR2 YYEEEE. V lost 0 bases and J 4 bases, leaving 13 bases between the germline ends. The CDR3 bases are TGTGCCAGCAGCTTGGGTGCGAGTTGGGGCACTGAAGCTTTCTTT. It codes for CASSLGASWGTEAFF. Drawing the rest from reference TRBV5-6 and TRBJ1-1, the complete variable domain is DAGVTQSPTHLIKTRGQQVTLRCSPKSGHDTVSWYQQALGQGPQFIFQYYEEEERQRGNFPDRFSGHQFPNYSSELNVNALLLGDSALYLCASSLGASWGTEAFFGQGTRLTVV.

About this clone: The germline gene is not matched at one end of the junction; a read error may be the cause. The DNA for the CDR3 is TGTACCAGTAAGGAAGACAGGGCCGGCAATCAGCCCCAGCATTTT. It specifies CTSKEDRAGNQPQHF. The chain links TRBV19 to TRBJ1-5, with TRBD1 matching 7 bases. CDR3 length: 15 residues. The germline V gene encodes CDR1 LNHDA and CDR2 SQIVND (reference sequence).

The rearrangement joins TRBV7-2 to TRBJ1-2, with D unclear. The CDR3 runs to 13 residues. Germline V gene sequence: CDR1 SGHTA, CDR2 FQGNSA. V was trimmed by 7 bases and J by 6 bases, leaving 15 bases between them. CDR3 region: CASIRDRFNGYTF. The CDR3 DNA follows: TGTGCCAGCATCCGTGACCGCTTCAATGGCTACACCTTC.

This clone was recorded many times. The V and J genes are TRBV19 and TRBJ2-6; D remains unclear. The CDR3 sequence is 16 residues long. Between the trimmed V and J ends, which lost 1 base and 1 base, there was a span of 8 bases. Germline CDR1 is LNHDA and CDR2 is SQIVND (reference sequence). CDR3 sequence: CASSIGRPSGANVLTF. In DNA, the CDR3 is TGTGCCAGTAGTATAGGCCGCCCTTCTGGGGCCAACGTCCTGACTTTC.

The V gene is TRBV7-2, the J gene TRBJ1-1; D perhaps matches TRBD1 (5 bases). The CDR3 length is 14 residues. Germline V lookup: CDR1 SGHTA, CDR2 FQGNSA. V was shortened by 5 bases and J by 8 bases, with 18 bases between the two germline ends. The CDR3 is CASSRSGGIGEAFF. The CDR3 coding sequence is TGTGCCAGCAGCCGTTCCGGGGGGATAGGCGAAGCTTTCTTT.

The chain combines TRBV20-1 with TRBJ2-2; D is perhaps TRBD1 (5 bases). Trimming left V 7 bases short and J 3 bases short, with 12 bases between. The CDR3 is made up of 13 amino acids. Germline CDR1 reads DFQATT; CDR2 reads SNEGSKA (reference sequence). The CDR3 loop is CSVQGYDTGELFF. The CDR3 bases are TGCAGTGTCCAGGGCTATGACACCGGGGAGCTGTTTTTT.

This clone was seen ten or more times. The sample has other DNA sequences that encode this CDR3 too. The chain has TRBV29-1 and TRBJ2-1, with 7 bases lining up with TRBD1. The germline CDR1 and CDR2 sequences are SQVTM and ANQGSEA. This CDR3 contains 12 residues. J gave up 7 bases and V 6 bases, and 6 bases lay outside the gene matches. CDR3 sequence reads: CSVDRFENEQFF. CDR3 bases: TGCAGCGTGGACAGGTTTGAGAATGAGCAGTTCTTC.

The chain joins TRBV7-8 to TRBJ2-2; D gene unclear. Trimming left V 0 bases short and J 7 bases short, with 0 bases between. CDR1 is SGHVS, CDR2 FQNEAQ, per germline. This CDR3 region has 11 residues. The CDR3 reads CASSLAGELFF. The CDR3 DNA is TGTGCCAGCAGCTTAGCCGGGGAGCTGTTTTTT.

In this sample, this clone turned up many times. The chain couples TRBV7-2 to TRBJ1-6; the match to TRBD1 covers 9 bases. CDR1 and CDR2 (germline): SGHTA, FQGNSA. This CDR3 is built from 14 residues. V lost 7 bases, J lost 7 bases, and 5 bases stayed unmatched. Written as DNA, the CDR3 is TGTGCCAGCAATTACGGACAGGGGAATTCACCCCTCCACTTT. Amino acids: CASNYGQGNSPLHF.

Judged by abundance, this clone is large. The chain carries TRBV28 and TRBJ2-7; 9 bases align to TRBD2. The CDR3 extends over 16 amino acids. Germline V gene data show CDR1 as MDHEN and CDR2 as SYDVKM. The trim removed 4 bases at V and 4 bases at J, leaving 11 bases unmatched. This CDR3 reads CASSSRIAGGIYEQYF. The CDR3 nucleotides read TGTGCCAGCAGTTCCCGTATCGCGGGAGGGATATACGAGCAGTACTTC.

A few counts support this clone. This clone may be a read error of a much larger clone one base away. The chain has TRBV19 and TRBJ1-1; D is ambiguous. Trimming cost V 4 bases and J 5 bases, with 8 bases left between them. The CDR3 totals 12 residues. Per the germline V gene, CDR1 is LNHDA and CDR2 is SQIVND (reference sequence). The chain's CDR3 is CASSRRVTEAFF. CDR3 nucleotide sequence: TGTGCCAGTAGTAGAAGGGTGACTGAAGCTTTCTTT.